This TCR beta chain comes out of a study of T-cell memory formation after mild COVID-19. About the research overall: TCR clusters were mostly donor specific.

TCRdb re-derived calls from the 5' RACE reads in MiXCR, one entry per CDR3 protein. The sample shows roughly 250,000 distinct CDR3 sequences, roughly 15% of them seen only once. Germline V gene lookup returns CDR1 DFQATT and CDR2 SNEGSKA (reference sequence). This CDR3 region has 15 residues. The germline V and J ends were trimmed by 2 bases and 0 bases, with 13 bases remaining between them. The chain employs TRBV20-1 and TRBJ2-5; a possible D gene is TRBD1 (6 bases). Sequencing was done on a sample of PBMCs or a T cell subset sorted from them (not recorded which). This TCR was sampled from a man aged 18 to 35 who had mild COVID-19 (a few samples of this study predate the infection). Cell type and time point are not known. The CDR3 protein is CSARRQGTYQETQYF. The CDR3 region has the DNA TGCAGTGCTAGAAGGCAGGGGACGTACCAAGAGACCCAGTACTTC.